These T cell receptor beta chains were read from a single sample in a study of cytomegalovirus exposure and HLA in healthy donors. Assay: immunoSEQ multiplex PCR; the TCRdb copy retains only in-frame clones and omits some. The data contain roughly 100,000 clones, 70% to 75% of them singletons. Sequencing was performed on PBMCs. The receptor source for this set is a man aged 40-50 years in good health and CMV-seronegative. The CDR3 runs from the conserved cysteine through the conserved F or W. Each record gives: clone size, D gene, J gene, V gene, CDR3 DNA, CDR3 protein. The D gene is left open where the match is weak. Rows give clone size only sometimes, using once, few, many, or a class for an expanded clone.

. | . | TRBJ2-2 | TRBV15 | TGTGCCACCAGTCTTGGAGGTTACGCCGGGGAGCTGTTTTTT | CATSLGGYAGELFF
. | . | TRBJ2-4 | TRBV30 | TGTGCCTGGAGTATTACTAGCTGGAGTATAGCCAAAAACATTCAGTACTTC | CAWSITSWSIAKNIQYF
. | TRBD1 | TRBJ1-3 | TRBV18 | TGTGCCAGCTCAACCCAGACAGGGTGGGACACCATATATTTT | CASSTQTGWDTIYF
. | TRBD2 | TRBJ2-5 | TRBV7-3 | TGTGCCAGCAGCACCGGGGGGGGCAGGGAGACCCAGTACTTC | CASSTGGGRETQYF
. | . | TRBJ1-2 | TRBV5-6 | TGTGCCAGCGCCACCAGGTTTGGCTACACCTTC | CASATRFGYTF
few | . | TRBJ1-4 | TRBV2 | TGTGCGGGAGGGGAAGGGAGGGCTAATGAAAAACTGTTTTTT | CAGGEGRANEKLFF
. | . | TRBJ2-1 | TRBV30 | TGTGCCCGATCTCGGGGATCGGGACTTGAGCAGTTCTTC | CARSRGSGLEQFF
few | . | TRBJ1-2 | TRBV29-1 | TGCAGCGTTGGACAAACTAACTATGGCTACACCTTC | CSVGQTNYGYTF
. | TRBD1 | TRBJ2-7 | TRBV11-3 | TGTGCCAGCAGCAGCCGGGACAGGGGATCCCTCGAGCAGTACTTC | CASSSRDRGSLEQYF
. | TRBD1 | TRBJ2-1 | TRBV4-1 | TGCGCCAGCAGCCAAGGGCGAACCAGGGGGCGCCTCGGGTATCGCGACAATGAGCAGTTCTTC | CASSQGRTRGRLGYRDNEQFF
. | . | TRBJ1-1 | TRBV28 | TGTGCCAGCCGCAATGGGGCAGAAGCTTTCTTT | CASRNGAEAFF
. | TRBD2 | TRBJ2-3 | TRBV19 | TGTGCCAGTGGACGACTAGCGGGAGGGGGACCAGATACGCAGTATTTT | CASGRLAGGGPDTQYF
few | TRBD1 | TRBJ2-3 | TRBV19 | TGTGCCAGTAGTATTGGGGACAGGGACAATACGCAGTATTTT | CASSIGDRDNTQYF
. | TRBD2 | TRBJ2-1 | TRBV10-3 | TGTGCCATCAGTGAGTCTCGCGGGGGGTTAAATGAGCAGTTCTTC | CAISESRGGLNEQFF
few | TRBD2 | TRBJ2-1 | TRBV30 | TGTGCCTTCACTATTGGAGCGGGGATCAATGAGCAGTTCTTC | CAFTIGAGINEQFF
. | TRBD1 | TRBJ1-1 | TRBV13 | TGTGCCAGCAGCTCCGTTGGACAGGGTGAAAGCGAAGCTTTCTTT | CASSSVGQGESEAFF
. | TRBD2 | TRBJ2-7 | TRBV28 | TGTGCCAGCAATAGTCCCTATCCGGGACTAGCGGGGGGGCATTTTGAGCAGTACTTC | CASNSPYPGLAGGHFEQYF
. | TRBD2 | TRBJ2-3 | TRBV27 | TGTGCCAGCAGTTTGGTAGCGGGAGGACCCCCCCCAGATACGCAGTATTTT | CASSLVAGGPPPDTQYF
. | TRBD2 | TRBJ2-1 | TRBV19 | TGTGCCAGTAGTCCCCGGGCGGGGGCCTACAATGAGCAGTTCTTC | CASSPRAGAYNEQFF
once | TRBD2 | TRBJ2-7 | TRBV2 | TGTGCCAGCAGTGTCCTAGCGGGATACGAGCAGTACTTC | CASSVLAGYEQYF
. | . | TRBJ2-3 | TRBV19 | TGTGCCAGTAGTATCGTAACTACCCTCCGCACAGATACGCAGTATTTT | CASSIVTTLRTDTQYF
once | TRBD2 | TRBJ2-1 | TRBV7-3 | TGTGCCAGCAGCCAATACGGGACTAGCCAATCTGGACAGTTCTTC | CASSQYGTSQSGQFF
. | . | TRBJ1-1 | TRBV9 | TGTGCCAGCAGCCTAGCCTGGGGCGGAACTGAAGCTTTCTTT | CASSLAWGGTEAFF
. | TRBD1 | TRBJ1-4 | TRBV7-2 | TGTGCCAGCAGCTTAGGGGACAGATATTTTAATGAAAAACTGTTTTTT | CASSLGDRYFNEKLFF
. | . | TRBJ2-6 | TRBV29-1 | TGCAGCGTTGCGACCAGGGCTGGGGCCAACGTCCTGACTTTC | CSVATRAGANVLTF
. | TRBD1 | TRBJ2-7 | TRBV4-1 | TGCGCCAGCAGCTACAGGGGGCCGCCCTACGAGCAGTACTTC | CASSYRGPPYEQYF
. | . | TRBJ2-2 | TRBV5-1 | TGCGCCAGCAGCTTGGCATCAGGGGTCGATACTTTGAACACCGGGGAGCTGTTTTTT | CASSLASGVDTLNTGELFF
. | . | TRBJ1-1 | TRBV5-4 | TGTGCCAGCAGCCCGCTAAACACTGAAGCTTTCTTT | CASSPLNTEAFF
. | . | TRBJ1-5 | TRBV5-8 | TGTGCCAGCAGCTTGTGGGCAGGGAATCAGCCCCAGCATTTT | CASSLWAGNQPQHF
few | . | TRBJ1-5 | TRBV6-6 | TGTGCCAGCAGTGACCGCAGGGATAGCAATCAGCCCCAGCATTTT | CASSDRRDSNQPQHF
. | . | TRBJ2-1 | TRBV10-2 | TGCGCCAGCAGTGGGTTACAGATCCGAGGGTATGAGCAGTTCTTC | CASSGLQIRGYEQFF
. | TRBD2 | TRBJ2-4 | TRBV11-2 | TGTGCCAGCAGCTTAGGTTGGGAGGGGGCCAAAAACATTCAGTACTTC | CASSLGWEGAKNIQYF
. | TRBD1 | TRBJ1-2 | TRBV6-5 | TGTGCCAGCAGTTATGGACAGGGAGCTAACTATGGCTACACCTTC | CASSYGQGANYGYTF
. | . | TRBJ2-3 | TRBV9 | TGTGCCAGCAGCGCTAGACTGGGGGGAGATACGCAGTATTTT | CASSARLGGDTQYF
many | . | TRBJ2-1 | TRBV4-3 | TGCGCCAGCAGGAGCTCCTACAATGAGCAGTTCTTC | CASRSSYNEQFF
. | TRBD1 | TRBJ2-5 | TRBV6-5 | TGTGCCAGCAGTTACTCCGGACAGGGGGCTGTAGAGACCCAGTACTTC | CASSYSGQGAVETQYF
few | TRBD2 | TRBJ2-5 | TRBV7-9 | TGTGCCAGCAGCTTAGTGGCGGGAGGAAAGACCCAGTACTTC | CASSLVAGGKTQYF
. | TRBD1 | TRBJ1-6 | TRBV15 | TGTGCCACCAACCGGGGGGGACAGGGCAGATCACCCCTCCACTTT | CATNRGGQGRSPLHF
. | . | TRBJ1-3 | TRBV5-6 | TGTGCCAGCAGCTTGGTTCAGGTTAGCTCTGGAAACACCATATATTTT | CASSLVQVSSGNTIYF
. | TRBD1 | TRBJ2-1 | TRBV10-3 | TGTGCCATCAGTGAGTCACCGGGACAGGGTAACAATGAGCAGTTCTTC | CAISESPGQGNNEQFF